A single sample is the source of the 22 T cell receptor beta chains below, sequenced in a study of T cells after posttransplantation cyclophosphamide. The method was immunoSEQ multiplex PCR; TCRdb's version includes in-frame clones alone and lacks a portion of them. The sample yields some 22,000 clones, 86% seen once. Sequenced: PBMCs. The receptors originated from a woman aged 55-69 years with a blood cancer, CMV-positive, and with a related stem cell donor.

This clone was seen a single time. This chain joins TRBV29-1 and TRBJ2-6; D gene ambiguous. Germline V lookup: CDR1 SQVTM, CDR2 ANQGSEA. The CDR3 is 14 residues long. V lost 4 bases and J lost 1, with 8 bases in between. The CDR3 sequence is CSVAYSSGANVLTF. The CDR3 DNA reads TGCAGCGTTGCCTACTCATCTGGGGCCAACGTCCTGACTTTC.

The chain is built from TRBV5-1 and TRBJ2-5, with 9 nucleotides matching TRBD2. There are 15 residues in the CDR3. V dropped 4 bases and J dropped 5; count of bases not matched to a gene: 9. Germline loops: CDR1 SGHRS, CDR2 YFSETQ. Here the CDR3 reads CASSLVASGKETQYF. The CDR3 nucleotides are TGCGCCAGCAGCCTGGTCGCTAGCGGGAAGGAGACCCAGTACTTC.

V is TRBV9 and J is TRBJ2-2; 7 bases are a match to TRBD2. Trimming removed 3 bases from V and 6 bases from J; junction bases left unmatched: 8. Germline V gives CDR1 SGDLS, CDR2 YYNGEE. The CDR3 covers 15 residues. The CDR3 reads CASSGLVGGPGELFF. In DNA, the CDR3 is TGTGCCAGCAGCGGATTGGTGGGAGGGCCCGGGGAGCTGTTTTTT.

The chain employs TRBV19 and TRBJ1-4; perhaps TRBD1 as D (5 bases). CDR1 and CDR2 (germline): LNHDA, SQIVND (reference sequence). With 6 bases removed from V and 8 bases from J, the gap between germline ends came to 16 bases. The CDR3 is 14 amino acids. The CDR3 nucleotides read TGTGCCAGTAGCTTAGCAGGGCCGAGAGAAAAACTGTTTTTT. It yields the protein CASSLAGPREKLFF.

The chain uses TRBV5-6 and TRBJ2-7; 9 bases are shared with TRBD2. This CDR3 region has 14 residues. Germline V gene lookup returns CDR1 SGHDT and CDR2 YYEEEE. V shed 2 bases, J shed 7 bases, and the junction held 7 bases outside the gene matches. This chain's CDR3 is CASSFGGREGEQYF. The CDR3 nucleotides read TGTGCCAGCAGCTTTGGCGGGAGGGAAGGGGAGCAGTACTTC. The complete variable domain, with remaining parts taken from reference TRBV5-6 and TRBJ2-7, reads DAGVTQSPTHLIKTRGQQVTLRCSPKSGHDTVSWYQQALGQGPQFIFQYYEEEERQRGNFPDRFSGHQFPNYSSELNVNALLLGDSALYLCASSFGGREGEQYFGPGTRLTVT.

This chain links TRBV5-1 with TRBJ1-1, with TRBD1 matching over 9 bases. V lost 4 bases, J lost 3 bases, and 7 bases stayed unmatched. The germline CDR1 and CDR2 sequences are SGHRS and YFSETQ. The CDR3 spans 15 residues. The DNA for the CDR3 is TGCGCCAGCAGCCAACCGGGACAGGGCTACACTGAAGCTTTCTTT. Translating gives CASSQPGQGYTEAFF.

The rearrangement joins TRBV5-1 to TRBJ2-2, with TRBD1 identical over 8 bases. Trimming at V came to 0 bases and at J to 2 bases, leaving 3 bases not matched to a gene. The CDR3 has 16 amino acids. CDR1 is SGHRS, CDR2 YFSETQ, per germline. CDR3 bases: TGCGCCAGCAGCTTGGGGGACAGGATTAACACCGGGGAGCTGTTTTTT. Amino acids: CASSLGDRINTGELFF.

This chain connects TRBV20-1 to TRBJ2-1; D is perhaps TRBD2 (5 bases). Trimming shortened V by 5 bases and J by 9 bases, and 11 bases separated the two germline ends. Germline loops: CDR1 DFQATT, CDR2 SNEGSKA (reference sequence). This CDR3 has 11 amino acids. CDR3 region: CSARTSGEQFF. The CDR3 region has the DNA TGCAGTGCTCGTACTAGTGGTGAGCAGTTCTTC.

This chain links TRBV28 with TRBJ2-5; D perhaps matches TRBD1 (6 bases). With the DNA end fitting TRBJ2-7 better, the J assignment may be wrong. From germline, CDR1 is MDHEN and CDR2 SYDVKM. CDR3 length equals 15 residues. The CDR3 DNA sequence: TGTGCCAGCAGACTCGTGGGGGCGCGGGCCTACGAGCAGTACTTC. Protein product: CASRLVGARAYEQYF.

V gene TRBV5-6 combines with J gene TRBJ2-2; weak D call: TRBD2 (6 bases). The CDR3 loop spans 16 amino acids. Germline V CDR1 and CDR2: SGHDT, YYEEEE. V lost 4 bases, J lost 1 base, and 14 bases lay in between. CDR3 sequence (DNA): TGTGCCAGCAGCGTTGACGGGGGAGGGAACACCGGGGAGCTGTTTTTT. It specifies CASSVDGGGNTGELFF.

The V gene is TRBV18, the J gene TRBJ2-5, with TRBD2 matching over 10 bases. The ends lost 2 bases at V and 2 bases at J; junction bases unmatched: 5. The germline gives CDR1 KGHSH, CDR2 LQKENI. The CDR3 sequence is 16 residues long. CDR3 region: CASSPGLAVLQETQYF. CDR3 nucleotide sequence: TGTGCCAGCTCACCAGGACTAGCGGTTCTACAAGAGACCCAGTACTTC.

The chain uses TRBV14 and TRBJ2-1; 8 bases are a match to TRBD1. Trimming took 3 bases from V and 10 from J; bases not matched to a gene: 8. This CDR3 comprises 14 residues. Germline V gene sequence: CDR1 SGHDN, CDR2 FVKESK. CDR3 sequence: CASSHLDRGGEQFF. The CDR3 DNA reads TGTGCCAGCAGCCACCTCGACAGGGGAGGCGAGCAGTTCTTC.

This clone was seen just once. This chain links TRBV7-9 with TRBJ1-6, with TRBD1 matching over 9 bases. Trimming cost V 5 bases and J 6 bases; bases outside gene matches: 8. The length of the CDR3 is 16 residues. CDR1 and CDR2 (germline): SEHNR, FQNEAQ (reference sequence). The CDR3 spells CASSLRTGEVNSPLHF. The CDR3 DNA sequence: TGTGCCAGCAGCCTTCGGACAGGGGAGGTTAATTCACCCCTCCACTTT.

This clone has more than one count but fewer than ten. This rearrangement joins TRBV25-1 to TRBJ1-1; D perhaps matches TRBD1 (6 bases). V was cut by 4 bases and J by 3 bases, with 15 bases left in between. CDR3 length: 15 residues. Germline CDR1 is MGHDK and CDR2 is SYGVNS. The CDR3 sequence is CASSGPTGSDTEAFF. DNA for the CDR3: TGTGCCAGCAGTGGACCCACAGGGAGTGACACTGAAGCTTTCTTT.

The chain combines TRBV5-1 with TRBJ2-1; 10 bases map to TRBD1. CDR3 length: 15 amino acids. Per germline, CDR1 SGHRS and CDR2 YFSETQ. J lost 8 bases, V lost 5 bases, and 10 bases had no gene match. CDR3 in DNA: TGCGCCAGCAGTCCAGACAGGGGGCGTCGGGATGAGCAGTTCTTC. The encoded protein is CASSPDRGRRDEQFF.

The chain is built from TRBV7-9 and TRBJ2-7; D unclear. The germline V gene has CDR1 SEHNR and CDR2 FQNEAQ (reference sequence). The CDR3 runs to 12 residues. V was trimmed by 3 bases and J by 7 bases, leaving 10 bases between them. This CDR3 is CASSFDSVEQYF. For the CDR3, the DNA is TGTGCCAGCAGCTTCGATTCGGTAGAGCAGTACTTC.

The chain uses TRBV7-9 and TRBJ2-7; D perhaps matches TRBD2 (5 bases). Trimming took off 1 base at V and 2 bases at J, with 9 bases between the two ends. Germline V gene sequence: CDR1 SEHNR, CDR2 FQNEAQ (reference sequence). This CDR3 comprises 14 residues. CDR3 bases: TGTGCCAGCAGCTTAGAAGGGAGCCCCTACGAGCAGTACTTC. Its protein product is CASSLEGSPYEQYF. Variable domain in full (rest from reference TRBV7-9 and TRBJ2-7): DTGVSQNPRHKITKRGQNVTFRCDPISEHNRLYWYRQTLGQGPEFLTYFQNEAQLEKSRLLSDRFSAERPKGSFSTLEIQRTEQGDSAMYLCASSLEGSPYEQYFGPGTRLTVT.

This chain uses TRBV11-3 with TRBJ2-3; maybe TRBD2 (5 bases). This CDR3 is 14 amino acids long. V lost 1 base and J lost 2, with 7 bases in between. Germline CDR1 is SGHNT and CDR2 is YENEEA. CDR3 coding DNA: TGTGCCAGCAGCTTAGTCGGGGTCACAGATACGCAGTATTTT. Its protein is CASSLVGVTDTQYF.

This chain joins TRBV11-3 and TRBJ2-7; 8 positions agree with TRBD2. The junction had 12 bases not matched to a gene; V was cut back by 8 bases and J by 0 bases. There are 16 residues in the CDR3. Germline loops: CDR1 SGHNT, CDR2 YENEEA. CDR3 DNA: TGTGCCAGCCTAATAGGGCTAGCGGGCAGCTCCTACGAGCAGTACTTC. Translating gives CASLIGLAGSSYEQYF.

The chain is built from TRBV14 and TRBJ2-3; D gene ambiguous. CDR1 SGHDN and CDR2 FVKESK come from the germline V gene. Trimming pared 3 bases from V and 5 bases from J, leaving 3 bases between. This CDR3 spans 11 amino acids. In DNA form, the CDR3 reads TGTGCCAGCAGCCACCGAGATACGCAGTATTTT. It translates to CASSHRDTQYF. The full variable domain, its missing parts supplied by reference TRBV14 and TRBJ2-3, is EAGVTQFPSHSVIEKGQTVTLRCDPISGHDNLYWYRRVMGKEIKFLLHFVKESKQDESGMPNNRFLAERTGGTYSTLKVQPAELEDSGVYFCASSHRDTQYFGPGTRLTVL.

This chain uses TRBV5-1 with TRBJ2-7; TRBD1 might be the D (5 bases). The CDR3 length is 15 residues. Germline V gene sequence: CDR1 SGHRS, CDR2 YFSETQ. Deletions cut 0 bases from V and 2 bases from J, with 12 bases between. The CDR3 sequence is CASSLAAGSTYEQYF. The CDR3 nucleotides are TGCGCCAGCAGCTTGGCAGCAGGGTCGACCTACGAGCAGTACTTC.

The chain employs TRBV28 and TRBJ2-5; D is possibly TRBD1 (6 bases). This CDR3 region has 14 residues. The V end was cut by 6 bases, the J end by 4 bases, with 15 bases between. The germline gives CDR1 MDHEN, CDR2 SYDVKM. DNA of the CDR3: TGTGCCAGCAGCCCGGGACAACACGGAGAGACCCAGTACTTC. It yields the protein CASSPGQHGETQYF.